Below, 29 T cell receptor beta chains from the same sample are listed, as sequenced in a study of blood T cell repertoires in COVID-19. Clones were sequenced by immunoSEQ multiplex PCR, and TCRdb holds only the in-frame ones, with some missing. The data show 200,000 to 250,000 clones, 85% seen once. The sample was peripheral blood. The receptor set was obtained from a woman aged 65 to 85 with COVID-19, enrolled during active disease.

J is TRBJ2-5 and V is TRBV3-1 (or the pseudogene TRBV3-2); 14 nucleotides match TRBD2. The CDR3 runs 17 residues. The ends lost 6 bases at V and 4 bases at J; junction bases unmatched: 10. The germline V gene has CDR1 LGHDT and CDR2 YNNKEL (reference sequence). CDR3: CASSSRTSGGWGETQYF. The CDR3 coding sequence is TGTGCCAGCAGTTCCCGGACTAGCGGGGGGTGGGGAGAGACCCAGTACTTC.

The chain joins TRBV5-1 to TRBJ2-5; perhaps TRBD2 as D (6 bases). Deletions cut 5 bases from V and 4 bases from J, with 18 bases between. The CDR3 is made up of 15 amino acids. The germline CDR1 and CDR2 sequences are SGHRS and YFSETQ. The CDR3 DNA follows: TGCGCCAGCAGGTGGGGCGATGGGACTTCAGAGACCCAGTACTTC. It codes for CASRWGDGTSETQYF.

This clone turned up a few times. The chain employs TRBV2 and TRBJ1-1; D may be TRBD1 (6 bases). The CDR3 is 15 residues long. Germline values: CDR1 SNHLY, CDR2 FYNNEI. V gave up 10 bases and J gave up 1 base, with 19 bases separating them. The CDR3 coding sequence is TGTGCCACCAAAAGGGGGATGTTGGAGAACACTGAAGCTTTCTTT. This encodes CATKRGMLENTEAFF.

This clone was found a few times. The V call is TRBV11-1, the J call TRBJ1-1; possibly TRBD1 for D (5 bases). Trimming left V 5 bases short and J 8 bases short, with 18 bases between. The length of the CDR3 is 14 residues. CDR1 and CDR2 (germline): SGHAT, FQDESV (reference sequence). The DNA for the CDR3 is TGTGCCAGCAGCGCGACCCCCAGGGCAACGGAAGCTTTCTTT. Its translation: CASSATPRATEAFF. Full variable domain (rest looked up from reference TRBV11-1 and TRBJ1-1): EAEVAQSPRYKITEKSQAVAFWCDPISGHATLYWYRQILGQGPELLVQFQDESVVDDSQLPKDRFSAERLKGVDSTLKIQPAELGDSAMYLCASSATPRATEAFFGQGTRLTVV.

This chain links TRBV10-3 with TRBJ2-3; D possibly corresponds to TRBD1 (6 bases). This CDR3 spans 13 amino acids. Germline assignment: CDR1 ENHRY and CDR2 SYGVKD. Trimming shortened V by 4 bases and J by 10 bases, and 15 bases separated the two germline ends. The CDR3 loop is CAISGGTIEAQYF. The CDR3 DNA sequence: TGTGCCATCAGTGGGGGGACAATCGAAGCGCAGTATTTT.

This clone was counted only a few times. The chain combines TRBV4-2 with TRBJ1-1; 7 bases agree with TRBD1. The CDR3 loop spans 12 amino acids. CDR1 and CDR2 from the germline V gene are LGHNA and YNFKEQ. Trimming at V came to 5 bases and at J to 10 bases, leaving 7 bases not matched to a gene. CDR3 coding DNA: TGTGCCAGCAGCTTTCGACAGGGCTTAGCTTTCTTT. Amino acid sequence: CASSFRQGLAFF.

V and J are TRBV4-3 and TRBJ2-5; 8 bases agree with TRBD2. Germline CDR1 reads LGHNA; CDR2 reads YSLEER. After removal of 1 base from V and 5 bases from J, the junction contained 6 bases not matched to a gene. The CDR3 totals 15 residues. The DNA for the CDR3 is TGCGCCAGCAGCCAAGGTGCGGGGGGTTGGGAGACCCAGTACTTC. The encoded protein is CASSQGAGGWETQYF.

This chain uses TRBV9 with TRBJ2-7; perhaps TRBD2 as D (6 bases). The CDR3 extends over 14 amino acids. Deletions cut 0 bases from V and 0 bases from J, with 7 bases between. Germline V gene sequence: CDR1 SGDLS, CDR2 YYNGEE. This CDR3 is CASSVVGGSYEQYF. CDR3 nucleotides: TGTGCCAGCAGCGTAGTCGGGGGCTCCTACGAGCAGTACTTC.

CDR3 coding DNA: TGTGCCAGCAGCTTCGACAGGGCCAATTCACCCCTCCACTTT. Protein product: CASSFDRANSPLHF. This rearrangement joins TRBV7-2 to TRBJ1-6; 7 positions match TRBD1. The CDR3 runs to 14 residues. Germline values: CDR1 SGHTA, CDR2 FQGNSA. The V and J ends lost 3 bases and 7 bases, in that order; junction bases with no gene match: 3.

The chain employs TRBV24-1 and TRBJ1-1; D gene uncertain. The CDR3 spans 13 residues. The V end lost 6 bases, the J end lost 7 bases, and 14 bases lay between the germline ends. Germline V gene data show CDR1 as KGHDR and CDR2 as SFDVKD. DNA for the CDR3: TGTGCCACCAGTAGCGGCCCATCCTTTGAAGCTTTCTTT. Residues: CATSSGPSFEAFF.

V usage is TRBV5-4 and J usage is TRBJ1-1; 11 bases are a match to TRBD1. The V and J ends lost 7 bases and 1 base, in that order; junction bases with no gene match: 6. CDR3 length: 15 amino acids. Germline lookup yields CDR1 SGHNT and CDR2 YYREEE (reference sequence). CDR3 coding DNA: TGTGCCAGCGCAACTGGACAGGGGGCGAACACTGAAGCTTTCTTT. This gives the protein CASATGQGANTEAFF.

The chain uses TRBV6-5 and TRBJ1-1; no definite D call. From germline, CDR1 is MNHEY and CDR2 SVGAGI. The CDR3 runs 14 residues. V lost 7 bases and J lost 0, with 12 bases in between. CDR3 region: CASKLGSVNTEAFF. The DNA of the CDR3 is TGTGCCAGCAAACTCGGGTCGGTGAACACTGAAGCTTTCTTT.

The rearrangement joins TRBV11-3 to TRBJ1-2; possibly TRBD1 for D (5 bases). Trimming removed 7 bases at V and 5 bases at J, with 14 bases between. CDR1 is SGHNT and CDR2 is YENEEA in the germline V gene. This CDR3 contains 13 residues. The CDR3 reads CASNRGEGYGYTF. The CDR3 bases are TGTGCCAGCAACCGGGGGGAGGGGTATGGCTACACCTTC.

This clone was observed a handful of times. CDR3 sequence: CASSEGLETDTQYF. DNA for the CDR3: TGTGCCAGCAGCGAGGGTCTAGAAACAGATACGCAGTATTTT. The V and J genes are TRBV2 and TRBJ2-3; D possibly corresponds to TRBD2 (5 bases). The CDR3 totals 14 residues. Trimming removed 6 bases from V and 3 bases from J, with 13 bases in between. Germline CDR1 SNHLY, CDR2 FYNNEI.

This chain uses TRBV5-1 with TRBJ2-2; 13 positions match TRBD2. CDR1 SGHRS and CDR2 YFSETQ come from the germline V gene. This CDR3 comprises 21 residues. Trimming removed 4 bases from V and 5 bases from J; junction bases left unmatched: 20. The CDR3 is CASSPRIRTSGRGAETGELFF. The CDR3 nucleotides read TGCGCCAGCAGCCCGAGAATACGGACTAGCGGGAGAGGGGCGGAAACCGGGGAGCTGTTTTTT.

The V call is TRBV7-9, the J call TRBJ1-6, with 7 bases aligning to TRBD1. The germline gives CDR1 SEHNR, CDR2 FQNEAQ (reference sequence). The length of the CDR3 is 15 residues. Trimming removed 5 bases from V and 8 bases from J; junction bases left unmatched: 9. CDR3 sequence: CASSGEGGEYSPLHF. The CDR3 nucleotides read TGTGCCAGCAGCGGAGAAGGGGGCGAATATTCACCCCTCCACTTT.

The CDR3 DNA reads as TGTGCCAGCAGTGAGTTAGGACAGGGCGGGCCAGAGACCCAGTACTTC. Amino acid sequence: CASSELGQGGPETQYF. The rearrangement joins TRBV25-1 to TRBJ2-5; 8 nucleotides line up with TRBD1. The ends lost 3 bases at V and 4 bases at J; junction bases unmatched: 10. The CDR3 length is 16 residues. Germline CDR1 is MGHDK and CDR2 is SYGVNS.

This chain links TRBV5-8 with TRBJ2-1, with 7 positions matching TRBD2. J lost 3 bases, V lost 7 bases, and 10 bases had no gene match. Per the germline V gene, CDR1 is SGHTS and CDR2 is YDEGEE. This CDR3 is built from 15 residues. CDR3 protein: CASRKPSGVYNEQFF. CDR3 DNA: TGTGCCAGCCGTAAACCCAGCGGGGTCTACAATGAGCAGTTCTTC.

The chain joins TRBV19 to TRBJ2-7; 9 nucleotides agree with TRBD1. Germline lookup yields CDR1 LNHDA and CDR2 SQIVND (reference sequence). Trimming at V came to 9 bases and at J to 3 bases, leaving 9 bases not matched to a gene. The length of the CDR3 is 14 residues. CDR3: CARARDRDFYEQYF. For the CDR3, the DNA is TGTGCCAGAGCCCGGGACAGGGATTTCTACGAGCAGTACTTC.

This clone has just a few counts. CDR3 amino acids: CASSELASGRSEQYF. CDR3 sequence (DNA): TGTGCCAGCAGTGAACTAGCTAGCGGGAGGTCAGAGCAGTACTTC. The J gene is TRBJ2-7, the V gene TRBV6-1, with 11 positions matching TRBD2. Germline V gives CDR1 MNHNS, CDR2 SASEGT. CDR3 length: 15 amino acids. V trimming: 2 bases; J trimming: 7 bases; junction bases outside the gene matches: 7.

The rearrangement uses TRBV2 and TRBJ1-2; no firm D call. Germline V gene sequence: CDR1 SNHLY, CDR2 FYNNEI. The CDR3 is 17 residues long. The V and J ends lost 6 bases and 5 bases respectively, with 25 bases between them. This CDR3 reads CASSEIRPEPERYGYTF. In DNA form, the CDR3 reads TGTGCCAGCAGCGAGATTAGGCCGGAGCCCGAAAGGTATGGCTACACCTTC.

The gene calls are TRBV7-3 and TRBJ2-3; D not resolved. The CDR3 loop spans 15 amino acids. The V and J ends lost 5 bases and 1 base respectively, with 13 bases between them. CDR1 SGHTA and CDR2 FQGTGA come from the germline V gene. CDR3: CASSLGLPGTDTQYF. CDR3 nucleotide sequence: TGTGCCAGCAGCCTTGGTCTACCCGGCACAGATACGCAGTATTTT.

This clone was observed once. The chain has TRBV7-2 and TRBJ1-5; no clear D. Trimming cost V 7 bases and J 7 bases, with 11 bases left between them. Germline V gene sequence: CDR1 SGHTA, CDR2 FQGNSA. CDR3 length equals 12 residues. The CDR3 DNA reads as TGTGCCAGCACCCGATATCGGCAGCCCCAGCATTTT. Its translation: CASTRYRQPQHF.

Of note for this clone: The same CDR3 arises from other DNA sequences in this sample as well. This rearrangement joins TRBV10-3 to TRBJ1-2, with D perhaps matching TRBD1 (6 bases). Trimming cost V 2 bases and J 3 bases, with 7 bases left between them. The CDR3 totals 13 residues. The germline CDR1 and CDR2 sequences are ENHRY and SYGVKD. CDR3: CAISEGGDYGYTF. For the CDR3, the DNA is TGTGCCATCAGTGAGGGGGGCGACTATGGCTACACCTTC.

This clone was observed a single time. The gene calls are TRBV6-2 or TRBV6-3 and TRBJ2-7; 11 nucleotides match TRBD2. The junction had 1 base not matched to a gene; V was cut back by 2 bases and J by 4 bases. Germline lookup yields CDR1 MNHEY and CDR2 SVGEGT. This CDR3 comprises 14 residues. Here the CDR3 DNA reads TGTGCCAGCAGTTACGGACTAGCGGGTTACGAGCAGTACTTC. This codes for CASSYGLAGYEQYF.

The gene calls are TRBV3-1 (or the pseudogene TRBV3-2) and TRBJ1-2; D gene unclear. Trimming removed 1 base from V and 6 bases from J, with 6 bases in between. There are 12 residues in the CDR3. CDR1 and CDR2 from the germline V gene are LGHDT and YNNKEL (reference sequence). The CDR3 spells CASSQGADGYTF. As DNA, the CDR3 is TGTGCCAGCAGCCAAGGGGCTGATGGCTACACCTTC.

This clone occurred a few times. CDR3 region: CASSQGVNTEAFF. The DNA for the CDR3 is TGTGCCAGCAGCCAGGGGGTGAACACTGAAGCTTTCTTT. The genes are TRBV11-3 and TRBJ1-1; 7 positions match TRBD1. The CDR3 consists of 13 residues. Trimming removed 5 bases from V and 0 bases from J; junction bases left unmatched: 0. Germline CDR1 SGHNT, CDR2 YENEEA.

The CDR3 sequence is CASSSDINTEAFF. In nucleotides, the CDR3 is TGTGCCAGCAGCTCGGACATTAACACTGAAGCTTTCTTT. The chain is built from TRBV5-8 and TRBJ1-1, with D maybe TRBD1 (5 bases). Germline lookup yields CDR1 SGHTS and CDR2 YDEGEE. CDR3 length equals 13 residues. Trimming took off 3 bases at V and 2 bases at J, with 8 bases between the two ends.

In its sample, this clone was seen a few times. The rearrangement links TRBV2 to TRBJ1-5, with D unresolved. Looked up from germline, CDR1 is SNHLY and CDR2 is FYNNEI. Trimming took off 1 base at V and 7 bases at J, with 8 bases between the two ends. The CDR3 spans 13 residues. The CDR3: CASSEGGEQPQHF. In DNA form, the CDR3 reads TGTGCCAGCAGTGAAGGGGGAGAGCAGCCCCAGCATTTT.